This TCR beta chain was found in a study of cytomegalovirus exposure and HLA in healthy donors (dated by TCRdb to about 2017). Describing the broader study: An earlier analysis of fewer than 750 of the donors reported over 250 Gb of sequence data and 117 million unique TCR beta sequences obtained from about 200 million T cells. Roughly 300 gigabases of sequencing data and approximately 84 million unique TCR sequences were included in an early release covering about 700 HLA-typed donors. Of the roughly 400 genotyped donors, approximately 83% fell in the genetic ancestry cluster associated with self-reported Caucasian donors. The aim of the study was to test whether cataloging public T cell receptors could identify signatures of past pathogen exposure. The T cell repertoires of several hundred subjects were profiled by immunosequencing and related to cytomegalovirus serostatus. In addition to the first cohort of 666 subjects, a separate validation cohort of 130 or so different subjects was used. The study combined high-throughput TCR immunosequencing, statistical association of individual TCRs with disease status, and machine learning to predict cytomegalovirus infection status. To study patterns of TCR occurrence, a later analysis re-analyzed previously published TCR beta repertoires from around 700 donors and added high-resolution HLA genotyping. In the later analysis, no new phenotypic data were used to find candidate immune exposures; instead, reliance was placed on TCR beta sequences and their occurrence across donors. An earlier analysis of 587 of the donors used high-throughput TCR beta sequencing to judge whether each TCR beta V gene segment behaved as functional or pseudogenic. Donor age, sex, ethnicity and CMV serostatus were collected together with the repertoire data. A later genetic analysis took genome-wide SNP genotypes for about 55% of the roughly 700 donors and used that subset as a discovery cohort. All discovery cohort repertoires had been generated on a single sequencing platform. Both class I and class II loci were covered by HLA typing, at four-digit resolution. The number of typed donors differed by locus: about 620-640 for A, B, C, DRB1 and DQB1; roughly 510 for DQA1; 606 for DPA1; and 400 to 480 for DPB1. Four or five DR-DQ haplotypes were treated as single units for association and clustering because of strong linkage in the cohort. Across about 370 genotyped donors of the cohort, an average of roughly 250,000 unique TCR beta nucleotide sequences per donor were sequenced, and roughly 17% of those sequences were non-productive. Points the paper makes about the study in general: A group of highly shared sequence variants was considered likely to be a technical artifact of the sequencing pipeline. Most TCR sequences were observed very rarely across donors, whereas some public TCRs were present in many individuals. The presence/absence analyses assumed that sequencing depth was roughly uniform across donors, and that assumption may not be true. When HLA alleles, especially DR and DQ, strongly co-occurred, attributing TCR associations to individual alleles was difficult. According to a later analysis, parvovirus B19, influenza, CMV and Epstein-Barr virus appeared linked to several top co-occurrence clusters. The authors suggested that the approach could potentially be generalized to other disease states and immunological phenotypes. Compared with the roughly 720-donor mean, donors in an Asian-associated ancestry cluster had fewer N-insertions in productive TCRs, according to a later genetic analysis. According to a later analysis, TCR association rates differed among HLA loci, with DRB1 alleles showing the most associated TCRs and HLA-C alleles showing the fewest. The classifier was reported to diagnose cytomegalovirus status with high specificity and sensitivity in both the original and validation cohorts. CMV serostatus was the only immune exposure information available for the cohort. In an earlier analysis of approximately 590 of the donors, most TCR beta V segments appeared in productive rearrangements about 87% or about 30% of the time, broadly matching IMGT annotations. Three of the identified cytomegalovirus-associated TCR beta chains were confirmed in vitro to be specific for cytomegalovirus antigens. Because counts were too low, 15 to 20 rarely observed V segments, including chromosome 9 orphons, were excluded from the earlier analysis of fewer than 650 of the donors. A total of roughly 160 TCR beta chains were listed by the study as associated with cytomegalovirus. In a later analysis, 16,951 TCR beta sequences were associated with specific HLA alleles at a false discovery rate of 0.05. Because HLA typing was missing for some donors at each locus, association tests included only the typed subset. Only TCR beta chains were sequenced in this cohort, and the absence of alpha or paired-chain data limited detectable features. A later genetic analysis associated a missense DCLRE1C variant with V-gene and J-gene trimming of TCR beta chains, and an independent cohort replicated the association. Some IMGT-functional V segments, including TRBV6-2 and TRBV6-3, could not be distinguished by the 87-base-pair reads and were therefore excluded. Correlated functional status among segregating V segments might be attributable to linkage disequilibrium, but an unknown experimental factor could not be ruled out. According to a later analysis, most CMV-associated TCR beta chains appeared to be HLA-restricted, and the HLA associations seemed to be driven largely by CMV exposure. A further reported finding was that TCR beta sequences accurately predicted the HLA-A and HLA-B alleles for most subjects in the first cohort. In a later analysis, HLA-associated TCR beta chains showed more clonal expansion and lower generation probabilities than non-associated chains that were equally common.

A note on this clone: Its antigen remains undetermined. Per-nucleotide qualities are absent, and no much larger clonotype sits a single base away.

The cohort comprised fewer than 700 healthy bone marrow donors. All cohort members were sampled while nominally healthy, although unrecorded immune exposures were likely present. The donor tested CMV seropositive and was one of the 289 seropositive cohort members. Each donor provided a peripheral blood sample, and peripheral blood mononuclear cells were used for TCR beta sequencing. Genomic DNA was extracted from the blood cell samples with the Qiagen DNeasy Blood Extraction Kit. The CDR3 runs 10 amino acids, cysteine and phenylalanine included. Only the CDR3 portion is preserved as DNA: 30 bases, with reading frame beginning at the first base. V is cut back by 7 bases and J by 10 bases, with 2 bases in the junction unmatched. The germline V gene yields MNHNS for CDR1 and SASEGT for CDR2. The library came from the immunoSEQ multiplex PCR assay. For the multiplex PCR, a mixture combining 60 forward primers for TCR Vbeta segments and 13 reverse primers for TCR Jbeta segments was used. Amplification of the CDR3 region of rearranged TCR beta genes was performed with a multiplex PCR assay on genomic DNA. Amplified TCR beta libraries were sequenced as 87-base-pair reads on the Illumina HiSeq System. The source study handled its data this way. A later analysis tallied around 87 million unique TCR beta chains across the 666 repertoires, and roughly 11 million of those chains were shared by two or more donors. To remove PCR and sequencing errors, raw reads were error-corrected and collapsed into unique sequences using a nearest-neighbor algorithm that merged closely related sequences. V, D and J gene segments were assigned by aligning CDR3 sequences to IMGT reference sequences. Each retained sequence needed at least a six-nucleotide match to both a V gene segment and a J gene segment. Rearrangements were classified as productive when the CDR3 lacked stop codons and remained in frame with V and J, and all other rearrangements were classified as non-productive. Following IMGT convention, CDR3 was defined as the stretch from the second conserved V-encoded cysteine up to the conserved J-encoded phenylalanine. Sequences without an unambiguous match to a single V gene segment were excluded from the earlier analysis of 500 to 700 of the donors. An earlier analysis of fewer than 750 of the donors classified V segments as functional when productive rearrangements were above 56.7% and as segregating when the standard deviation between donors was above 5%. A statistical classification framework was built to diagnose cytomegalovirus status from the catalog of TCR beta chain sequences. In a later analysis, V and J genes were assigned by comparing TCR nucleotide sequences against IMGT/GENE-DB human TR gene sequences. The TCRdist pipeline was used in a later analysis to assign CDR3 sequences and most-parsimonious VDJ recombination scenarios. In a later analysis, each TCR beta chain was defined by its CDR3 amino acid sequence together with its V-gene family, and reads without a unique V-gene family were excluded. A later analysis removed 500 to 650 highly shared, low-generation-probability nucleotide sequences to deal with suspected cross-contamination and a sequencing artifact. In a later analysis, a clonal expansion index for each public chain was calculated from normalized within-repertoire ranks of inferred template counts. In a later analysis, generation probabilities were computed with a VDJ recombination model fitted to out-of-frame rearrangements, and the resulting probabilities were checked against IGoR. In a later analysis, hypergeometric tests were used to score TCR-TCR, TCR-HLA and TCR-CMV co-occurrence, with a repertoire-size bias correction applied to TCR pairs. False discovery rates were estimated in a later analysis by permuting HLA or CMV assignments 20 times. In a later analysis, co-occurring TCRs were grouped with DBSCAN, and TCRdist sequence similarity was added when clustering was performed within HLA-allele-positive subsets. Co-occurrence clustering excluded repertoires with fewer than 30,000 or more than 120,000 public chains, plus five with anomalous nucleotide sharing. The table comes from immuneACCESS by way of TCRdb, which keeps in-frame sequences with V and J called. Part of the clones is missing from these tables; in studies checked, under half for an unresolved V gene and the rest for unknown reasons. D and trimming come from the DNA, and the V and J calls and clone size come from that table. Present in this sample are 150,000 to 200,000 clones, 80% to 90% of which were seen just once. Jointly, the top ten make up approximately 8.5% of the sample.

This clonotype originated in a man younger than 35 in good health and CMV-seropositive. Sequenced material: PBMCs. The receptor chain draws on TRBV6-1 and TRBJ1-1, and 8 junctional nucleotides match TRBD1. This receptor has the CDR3 CASNDRGAFF. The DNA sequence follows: TGTGCCAGCAACGACAGGGGAGCTTTCTTT.